The clone carrying this T cell receptor beta chain was detected many times. Its specificity is not known. CDR1 is MNHNY and CDR2 is SVGAGI in the germline V gene (reference sequence). CDR3 length: 13 residues. Trimming took 6 bases from V and 2 from J, leaving 10 bases between them. This sample is drawn from a study of T cell repertoires in cytomegalovirus infection. Using its own MiXCR run on the reads, TCRdb lists one record per CDR3 protein. The top ten hold under 15% of the sample, which has about 830,000 distinct CDR3 sequences, 30% to 35% seen once. The receptor was derived from a human donor in good health (CMV status not recorded). Some clones in this sample may be carry-over from other donors' samples. V usage is TRBV6-6 and J usage is TRBJ1-1; TRBD1 is a possible D gene (6 bases). This sample comprised cultured CD8+ T cells from PBMCs, obtained from culture after CMV antigen stimulation. The CDR3 nucleotides are TGTGCCAGCAGACCGGGGACAAACACTGAAGCTTTCTTT. It translates to CASRPGTNTEAFF.